This paragraph reports one T cell receptor (beta chain). The CDR3 totals 15 residues. The germline CDR1 and CDR2 sequences are MDHEN and SYDVKM. With V trimmed by 6 bases and J by 4 bases, 10 bases remained unmatched. The sample belongs to a study of T cell changes during pregnancy in multiple sclerosis. Sequencing was performed with immunoSEQ multiplex PCR; in TCRdb, only in-frame clones are kept and a portion is missing. The data show 130,000 or so clones, with less than 97% seen just once and 0.44% held by the top ten. The TCR originated in a female donor with multiple sclerosis, enrolled in a pregnancy study. The starting material was peripheral blood, obtained after pregnancy. This rearrangement joins TRBV28 to TRBJ2-3; TRBD1 matches 7 bases. Written as DNA, the CDR3 is TGTGCCAGCAGCTCCATTAGGGGGCAATCAGATACGCAGTATTTT. Protein: CASSSIRGQSDTQYF.